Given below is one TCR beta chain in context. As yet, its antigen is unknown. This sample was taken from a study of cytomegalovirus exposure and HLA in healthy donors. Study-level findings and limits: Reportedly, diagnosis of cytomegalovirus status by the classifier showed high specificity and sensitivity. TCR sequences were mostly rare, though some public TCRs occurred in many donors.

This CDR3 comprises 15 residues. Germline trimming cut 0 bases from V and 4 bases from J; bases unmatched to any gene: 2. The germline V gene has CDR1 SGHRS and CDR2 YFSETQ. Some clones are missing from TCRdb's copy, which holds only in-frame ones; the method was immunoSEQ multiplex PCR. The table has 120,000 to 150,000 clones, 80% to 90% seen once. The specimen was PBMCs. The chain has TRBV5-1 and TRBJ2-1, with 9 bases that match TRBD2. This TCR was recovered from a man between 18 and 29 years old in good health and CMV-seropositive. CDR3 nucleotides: TGCGCCAGCAGCTTGGGACTAGCGGAGTACAATGAGCAGTTCTTC. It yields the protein CASSLGLAEYNEQFF. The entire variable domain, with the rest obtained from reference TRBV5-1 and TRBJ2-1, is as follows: KAGVTQTPRYLIKTRGQQVTLSCSPISGHRSVSWYQQTPGQGLQFLFEYFSETQRNKGNFPGRFSGRQFSNSRSEMNVSTLELGDSALYLCASSLGLAEYNEQFFGPGTRLTVL.